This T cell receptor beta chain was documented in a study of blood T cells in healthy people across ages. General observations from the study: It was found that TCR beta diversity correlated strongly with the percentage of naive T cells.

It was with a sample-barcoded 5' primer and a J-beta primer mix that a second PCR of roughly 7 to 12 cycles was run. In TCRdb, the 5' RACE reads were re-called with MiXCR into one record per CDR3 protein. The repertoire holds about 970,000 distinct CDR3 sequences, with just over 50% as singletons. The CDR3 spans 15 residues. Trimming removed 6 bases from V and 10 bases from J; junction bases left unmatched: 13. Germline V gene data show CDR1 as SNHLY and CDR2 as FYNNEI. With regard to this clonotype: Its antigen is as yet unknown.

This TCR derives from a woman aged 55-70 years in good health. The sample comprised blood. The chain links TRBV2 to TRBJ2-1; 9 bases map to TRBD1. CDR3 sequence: CASSFDLTGGGEQFF. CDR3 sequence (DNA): TGTGCCAGCAGCTTTGATCTTACAGGGGGCGGGGAGCAGTTCTTC.